This T cell receptor beta chain was sequenced during a study of technical replicates of blood from a handful of donors. Clones were read by immunoSEQ multiplex PCR, and TCRdb kept only the in-frame ones, dropping some. The sample lists more than 90,000 clones, roughly 95% occurring once. Per germline, CDR1 SNHLY and CDR2 FYNNEI. CDR3 length: 14 amino acids. V gave up 6 bases and J gave up 3 bases; unmatched junction bases: 8. V is TRBV2 and J is TRBJ2-7, with 7 bases matching TRBD1. This TCR was recovered from a human donor in good health. Sequencing used T cells isolated from PBMCs. The CDR3: CASSGTALGYEQYF. The CDR3 coding sequence is TGTGCCAGCAGCGGGACAGCCCTCGGCTACGAGCAGTACTTC.